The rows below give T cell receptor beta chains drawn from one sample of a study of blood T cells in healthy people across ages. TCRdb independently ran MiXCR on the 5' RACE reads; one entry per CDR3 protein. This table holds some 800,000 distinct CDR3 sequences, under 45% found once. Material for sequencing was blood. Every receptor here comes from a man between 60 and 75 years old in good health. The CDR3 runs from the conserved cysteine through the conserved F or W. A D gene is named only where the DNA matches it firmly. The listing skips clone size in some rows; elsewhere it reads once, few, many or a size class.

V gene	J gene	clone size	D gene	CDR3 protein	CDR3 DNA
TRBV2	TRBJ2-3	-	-	CASTPDTKTQYF	TGTGCCAGCACCCCAGATACGAAAACGCAGTATTTT
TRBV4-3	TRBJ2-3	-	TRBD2	CASSRRASGGGTDTQYF	TGCGCCAGCAGCCGGCGGGCTAGCGGGGGAGGTACAGATACGCAGTATTTT
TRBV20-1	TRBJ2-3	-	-	CSARDMGGRTDTQYF	TGCAGTGCTAGAGATATGGGGGGGCGGACAGATACGCAGTATTTT
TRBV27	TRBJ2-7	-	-	CASSKTGGEDYEQYF	TGTGCCAGCAGTAAGACCGGGGGCGAGGACTACGAGCAGTACTTC
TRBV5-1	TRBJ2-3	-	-	CASRRDSSDTQYF	TGCGCCAGCAGGCGGGACTCATCAGATACGCAGTATTTT
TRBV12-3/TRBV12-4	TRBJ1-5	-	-	CASSSEGFNQPQHF	TGTGCCAGCAGTTCCGAAGGGTTCAATCAGCCCCAGCATTTT
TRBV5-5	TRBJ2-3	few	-	CASSLARHQFTDTQYF	TGTGCCAGCAGCTTGGCCAGGCACCAATTCACAGATACGCAGTATTTT
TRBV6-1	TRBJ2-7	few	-	CASSENRDQGQYF	TGTGCCAGCAGTGAGAACCGGGATCAGGGGCAGTACTTC
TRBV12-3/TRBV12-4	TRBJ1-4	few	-	CASSFSGGYEKLFF	TGTGCCAGCAGTTTTTCGGGGGGGTACGAAAAACTGTTTTTT
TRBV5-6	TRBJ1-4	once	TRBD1	CASSWGQVGEKLFF	TGTGCCAGCAGCTGGGGACAGGTCGGTGAAAAACTGTTTTTT
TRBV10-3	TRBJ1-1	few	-	CAINNTPGGTEAFF	TGTGCCATCAACAACACCCCTGGGGGCACTGAAGCTTTCTTT
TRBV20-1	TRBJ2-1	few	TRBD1	CSARFTGGAYNEQFF	TGCAGTGCTAGATTTACAGGGGGCGCTTACAATGAGCAGTTCTTC
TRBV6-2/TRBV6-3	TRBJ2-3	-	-	CASSYSKGGARTDTQYF	TGTGCCAGCAGTTACTCGAAAGGGGGGGCCCGCACAGATACGCAGTATTTT
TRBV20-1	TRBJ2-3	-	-	CSALPGLRADTQYF	TGCAGTGCACTCCCCGGCCTTAGGGCAGATACGCAGTATTTT
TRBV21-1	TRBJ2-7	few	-	CASSKESQGRNKAEQYF	TGTGCCAGCAGCAAAGAATCACAGGGGCGCAATAAGGCCGAGCAGTACTTC
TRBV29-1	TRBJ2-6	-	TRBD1	CSVPLSGTGFFDSGANVLTF	TGCAGCGTCCCACTCTCCGGGACAGGGTTTTTTGACTCTGGGGCCAACGTCCTGACTTTC
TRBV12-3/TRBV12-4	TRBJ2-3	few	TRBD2	CASSGTSGGTDTQYF	TGTGCCAGCAGTGGAACTAGCGGGGGCACAGATACGCAGTATTTT
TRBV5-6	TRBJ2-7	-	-	CASSLALGSEQYF	TGTGCCAGCAGCTTGGCCCTCGGATCCGAGCAGTACTTC
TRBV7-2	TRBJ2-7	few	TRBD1	CASSLSGQGFYEQYF	TGTGCCAGCAGCTTAAGCGGACAGGGGTTCTACGAGCAGTACTTC
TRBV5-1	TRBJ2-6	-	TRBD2	CASSLKVSGLMGSGANVLTF	TGCGCCAGCAGCTTGAAAGTTAGCGGGCTCATGGGCTCTGGGGCCAACGTCCTGACTTTC
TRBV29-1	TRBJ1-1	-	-	CSVGHTPNTEAFF	TGCAGCGTTGGTCACACACCGAACACTGAAGCTTTCTTT
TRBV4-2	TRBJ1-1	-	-	CASSQDQGLNTEAFF	TGTGCCAGCAGCCAAGATCAGGGCTTGAACACTGAAGCTTTCTTT
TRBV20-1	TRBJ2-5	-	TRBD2	CSAPALIAGGKTQYF	TGCAGTGCCCCCGCCTTAATAGCGGGGGGCAAGACCCAGTACTTC
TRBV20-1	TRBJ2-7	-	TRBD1	CSASFRGPYEQYF	TGCAGTGCTAGTTTCAGGGGGCCCTACGAGCAGTACTTC
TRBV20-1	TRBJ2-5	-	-	CSAGGGAVETQYF	TGCAGTGCTGGAGGGGGGGCGGTAGAGACCCAGTACTTC
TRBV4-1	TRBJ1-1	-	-	CASSQAGSSEAFF	TGCGCCAGCAGCCAAGCAGGGAGCTCTGAAGCTTTCTTT
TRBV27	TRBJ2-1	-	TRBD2	CASSSIGSGGASYNEQFF	TGTGCCAGCAGTTCGATCGGTAGCGGGGGGGCCTCCTACAATGAGCAGTTCTTC
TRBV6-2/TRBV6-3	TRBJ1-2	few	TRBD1	CASSYGWDSFYGYTF	TGTGCCAGCAGTTACGGATGGGACAGCTTCTATGGCTACACCTTC
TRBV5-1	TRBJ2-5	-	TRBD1	CASSFVAGGEEQYF	TGCGCCAGCAGCTTTGTGGCAGGGGGCGAGGAGCAGTACTTC
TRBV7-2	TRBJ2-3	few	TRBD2	CASSLAGGGFTDTQYF	TGTGCCAGCAGCTTAGCAGGCGGGGGGTTCACAGATACGCAGTATTTT
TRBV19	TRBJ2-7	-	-	CASSIMVSHEQYF	TGTGCCAGTAGTATTATGGTTTCGCACGAGCAGTACTTC
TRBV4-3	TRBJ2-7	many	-	CASSQRHLRGGWYEQYF	TGCGCCAGCAGCCAAAGGCATCTGAGGGGCGGATGGTACGAGCAGTACTTC
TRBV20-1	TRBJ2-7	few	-	CSASRSGRYEQYF	TGCAGTGCTAGTCGCAGTGGGCGCTACGAGCAGTACTTC
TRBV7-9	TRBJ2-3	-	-	CASSHGTSRDTQYF	TGTGCCAGCAGCCACGGGACATCGAGGGATACGCAGTATTTT
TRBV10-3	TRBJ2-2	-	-	CAISQGGGENTGELFF	TGTGCCATCAGTCAGGGCGGGGGCGAGAACACCGGGGAGCTGTTTTTT
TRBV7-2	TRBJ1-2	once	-	CASSSWPVSGYGYTF	TGTGCCAGCAGCTCGTGGCCAGTCTCGGGCTATGGCTACACCTTC
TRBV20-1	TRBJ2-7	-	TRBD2	CSTTLAGAPTYNEQYF	TGCAGTACTACACTAGCGGGGGCCCCAACCTACAATGAGCAGTACTTC
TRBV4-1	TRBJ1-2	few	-	CASSQAVKYGYTF	TGCGCCAGCAGCCAAGCGGTTAAATATGGCTACACCTTC
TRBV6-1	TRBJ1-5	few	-	CASSELVNSNQPQHF	TGTGCCAGCAGTGAATTGGTAAATAGCAATCAGCCCCAGCATTTT
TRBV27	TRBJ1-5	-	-	CASSSYSYSNQPQHF	TGTGCCAGCAGTTCTTACAGTTATAGCAATCAGCCCCAGCATTTT
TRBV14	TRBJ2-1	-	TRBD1	CASSPPGGTVYNEQFF	TGTGCCAGCAGCCCCCCTGGTGGGACAGTCTACAATGAGCAGTTCTTC
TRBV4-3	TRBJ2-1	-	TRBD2	CASSPSGGAQFF	TGCGCCAGCAGCCCTAGCGGGGGGGCCCAGTTCTTC
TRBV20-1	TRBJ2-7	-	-	CSAGSYEQYF	TGCAGTGCAGGGTCCTACGAGCAGTACTTC
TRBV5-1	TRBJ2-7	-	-	CASSLFGAQGEQYF	TGCGCCAGCAGCTTGTTTGGGGCGCAGGGTGAGCAGTACTTC
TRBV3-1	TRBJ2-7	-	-	CASSQARQGGQYF	TGTGCCAGCAGCCAAGCCAGACAGGGAGGGCAGTACTTC
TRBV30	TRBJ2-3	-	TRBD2	CAWTSGATDTQYF	TGTGCCTGGACTAGCGGGGCAACAGATACGCAGTATTTT
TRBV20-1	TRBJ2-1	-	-	CSARDLRGAIGQFF	TGCAGTGCTAGAGATCTACGGGGGGCCATTGGGCAGTTCTTC
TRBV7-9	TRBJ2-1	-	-	CASSLASGTHNEQFF	TGCGCCAGCAGCTTAGCGAGTGGGACCCACAATGAGCAGTTCTTC
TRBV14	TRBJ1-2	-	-	CASSRDNNYGYTF	TGTGCCAGCAGCCGCGACAATAACTATGGCTACACCTTC
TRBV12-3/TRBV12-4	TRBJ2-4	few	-	CASSLVRTAKNIQYF	TGTGCCAGCAGTTTAGTCCGGACAGCCAAAAACATTCAGTACTTC
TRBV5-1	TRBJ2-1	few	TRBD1	CASSLPGTDNEQFF	TGCGCCAGCAGCTTGCCGGGGACAGACAATGAGCAGTTCTTC
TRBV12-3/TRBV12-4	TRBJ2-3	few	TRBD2	CASSLSSGYTDTQYF	TGTGCCAGCAGTTTATCTAGCGGGTACACAGATACGCAGTATTTT
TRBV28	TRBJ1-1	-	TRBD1	CASNTPGTENTEAFF	TGTGCCAGCAACACGCCCGGGACAGAGAACACTGAAGCTTTCTTT
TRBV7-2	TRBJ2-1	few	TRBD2	CASSLGGVREQFF	TGTGCCAGCAGCTTGGGGGGGGTTAGGGAGCAGTTCTTC
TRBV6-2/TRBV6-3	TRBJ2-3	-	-	CASRTVIPSTDTQYF	TGTGCCAGCAGGACGGTCATTCCTAGCACAGATACGCAGTATTTT